These 23 T cell receptor beta chains came from one sample sequenced in a study of cytomegalovirus exposure and HLA in healthy donors. A multiplex PCR was run with 60 Vbeta primers and 13 Jbeta primers. The repertoire was sequenced with immunoSEQ multiplex PCR; TCRdb's copy has only in-frame clones and lacks some. This table holds 160,000 or so clones, around 78% found once. Material for sequencing was PBMCs. These receptors all come from a man between 35 and 55 years old in good health and CMV-seronegative.

The V call is TRBV27, the J call TRBJ2-7; 7 bases fit TRBD1. Germline V gene sequence: CDR1 MNHEY, CDR2 SMNVEV (reference sequence). This CDR3 has 15 residues. Trimming cost V 8 bases and J 4 bases; bases outside gene matches: 14. In DNA, the CDR3 is TGTGCCAGCGGCCCGTCGGGCAGGGGGACGTACGAGCAGTACGTC. This codes for CASGPSGRGTYEQYV.

The rearrangement joins TRBV7-9 to TRBJ1-4; 7 bases are a match to TRBD1. J lost 8 bases, V lost 5 bases, and 8 bases had no gene match. The CDR3 loop spans 14 amino acids. The germline V gene encodes CDR1 SEHNR and CDR2 FQNEAQ (reference sequence). CDR3 region: CASSGQDSEEKLFF. The CDR3 DNA follows: TGTGCCAGCAGCGGACAGGATTCCGAGGAAAAACTGTTTTTT.

V and J are TRBV29-1 and TRBJ2-6; weak D call: TRBD1 (5 bases). V lost 3 bases, J lost 9 bases, and 12 bases lay in between. The CDR3 covers 13 residues. The V gene's germline CDR1 is SQVTM and CDR2 ANQGSEA. The CDR3 sequence is CSVDPQGNNVLTF. The CDR3 DNA reads TGCAGCGTTGACCCCCAGGGTAACAACGTCCTGACTTTC.

The chain is built from TRBV7-3 and TRBJ2-3; D perhaps matches TRBD2 (6 bases). Germline assignment: CDR1 SGHTA and CDR2 FQGTGA. V gave up 2 bases and J gave up 0 bases, with 9 bases separating them. The CDR3 has 15 residues. The CDR3 sequence is CASSLGGTSTDTQYF. CDR3 nucleotides: TGTGCCAGCAGCTTAGGAGGGACTAGCACAGATACGCAGTATTTT. Together with reference TRBV7-3 and TRBJ2-3, the CDR3 gives the full variable domain: GAGVSQTPSNKVTEKGKYVELRCDPISGHTALYWYRQSLGQGPEFLIYFQGTGAADDSGLPNDRFFAVRPEGSVSTLKIQRTERGDSAVYLCASSLGGTSTDTQYFGPGTRLTVL.

The J gene is TRBJ1-2, the V gene TRBV13; 8 bases map to TRBD1. Germline CDR1 is PRHDT and CDR2 is FYEKMQ (reference sequence). J lost 2 bases, V lost 4 bases, and 6 bases had no gene match. The CDR3 loop spans 15 amino acids. The CDR3 loop reads CASSSQGAKNYGYTF. The CDR3 DNA reads TGTGCCAGCAGCTCGCAGGGGGCGAAAAACTATGGCTACACCTTC. Together with reference TRBV13 and TRBJ1-2, the CDR3 gives the full variable domain: AAGVIQSPRHLIKEKRETATLKCYPIPRHDTVYWYQQGPGQDPQFLISFYEKMQSDKGSIPDRFSAQQFSDYHSELNMSSLELGDSALYFCASSSQGAKNYGYTFGSGTRLTVV.

This clone was counted between two and nine times. The chain is built from TRBV5-1 and TRBJ2-2, with TRBD2 as a possible D gene (6 bases). Germline V gene lookup returns CDR1 SGHRS and CDR2 YFSETQ. The CDR3 is 19 residues long. Trimming stripped 4 bases from V and 2 bases from J, with 24 bases between. The chain's CDR3 is CASSPRVRVASENTGELFF. CDR3 DNA sequence: TGCGCCAGCAGCCCGAGGGTTCGGGTGGCTAGCGAAAACACCGGGGAGCTGTTTTTT.

V and J are TRBV9 and TRBJ2-1; TRBD2 matches at 14 bases. V lost 3 bases and J lost 8; bases outside the gene matches: 4. Germline V gives CDR1 SGDLS, CDR2 YYNGEE. CDR3 length: 15 amino acids. CDR3 amino acids: CASSAGTSGSDEQFF. DNA of the CDR3: TGTGCCAGCAGCGCCGGGACTAGCGGGAGCGATGAGCAGTTCTTC.

This clone was recorded a few times. The rearrangement links TRBV18 to TRBJ2-5, with 7 bases matching TRBD1. The CDR3 totals 15 residues. After removal of 5 bases from V and 5 bases from J, the junction contained 11 bases not matched to a gene. Germline values: CDR1 KGHSH, CDR2 LQKENI. CDR3 in amino acids: CASSSDRVPAETQYF. The DNA for the CDR3 is TGTGCCAGCTCATCTGACAGGGTCCCCGCGGAGACCCAGTACTTC.

The chain couples TRBV29-1 to TRBJ1-1; unclear D gene. The CDR3 spans 12 residues. Per germline, CDR1 SQVTM and CDR2 ANQGSEA. The V gene lost 5 bases and the J gene lost 2 bases, with 9 bases spanning the gap. CDR3 amino acids: CSVKGDNTEAFF. The CDR3 DNA is TGCAGCGTTAAGGGAGATAACACTGAAGCTTTCTTT.

The chain combines TRBV23-1 with TRBJ2-5; 14 bases agree with TRBD2. TRBV23-1 is given ORF status, its function remaining uncertain. The V and J ends lost 8 bases and 1 base, in that order; junction bases with no gene match: 9. This CDR3 comprises 17 residues. In DNA, the CDR3 is TGCGCCAGCGAGACTCGAGGGACTAGCGGGGGCCAAGAGACCCAGTACTTC. This codes for CASETRGTSGGQETQYF.

In the case of this clone: One junction end does not reproduce the germline sequence, and a read error may be involved. J is TRBJ1-5 and V is TRBV7-9, with D possibly TRBD1 on 6 matching bases. The germline CDR1 and CDR2 sequences are SEHNR and FQNEAQ (reference sequence). The CDR3 runs 14 residues. The CDR3 DNA sequence: TGTTCCAGCAGCTTATCAGGGGCGAATCAGCCCCAGCATTTT. It yields the protein CSSSLSGANQPQHF.

The rearrangement uses TRBV29-1 and TRBJ2-5; TRBD1 might be the D (6 bases). Trimming stripped 0 bases from V and 1 base from J, with 6 bases between. The CDR3 consists of 13 residues. Germline CDR1 reads SQVTM; CDR2 reads ANQGSEA. CDR3 in amino acids: CSVEEDSQETQYF. DNA of the CDR3: TGCAGCGTTGAAGAGGACAGCCAAGAGACCCAGTACTTC.

In DNA, the CDR3 is TGTGCCAGCAGCTTGGGGAGCGGGAGCGCTTACGAGCAGTACTTC. Translation: CASSLGSGSAYEQYF. The V and J genes are TRBV7-3 and TRBJ2-7, with 8 bases fitting TRBD2. Germline V gives CDR1 SGHTA, CDR2 FQGTGA. The ends lost 3 bases at V and 4 bases at J; junction bases unmatched: 8. CDR3 length: 15 amino acids.

The chain couples TRBV27 to TRBJ2-3; D is ambiguous. The CDR3 contains 13 residues. Germline values: CDR1 MNHEY, CDR2 SMNVEV (reference sequence). V was pared by 2 bases and J by 6 bases, with 9 bases between. CDR3 region: CASSLGPADTQYF. The CDR3 DNA follows: TGTGCCAGCAGTTTAGGCCCCGCCGATACGCAGTATTTT.

The chain employs TRBV5-4 and TRBJ1-4; perhaps TRBD1 as D (6 bases). Germline V gene lookup returns CDR1 SGHNT and CDR2 YYREEE (reference sequence). Trimming removed 4 bases at V and 7 bases at J, with 14 bases between. This CDR3 is built from 14 residues. The CDR3 DNA sequence: TGTGCCAGCAGCGATGGACAGAATAGTGAAAAACTGTTTTTT. Protein: CASSDGQNSEKLFF. Full variable domain (missing parts from reference TRBV5-4 and TRBJ1-4): ETGVTQSPTHLIKTRGQQVTLRCSSQSGHNTVSWYQQALGQGPQFIFQYYREEENGRGNFPPRFSGLQFPNYSSELNVNALELDDSALYLCASSDGQNSEKLFFGSGTQLSVL.

This clone came up a few times. The V and J genes are TRBV5-1 and TRBJ1-1, with 7 positions matching TRBD1. Trimming took 4 bases from V and 3 from J; bases not matched to a gene: 9. Germline V lookup: CDR1 SGHRS, CDR2 YFSETQ. The CDR3 loop spans 15 amino acids. CDR3 sequence: CASSLSSGGDTEAFF. The CDR3 coding sequence is TGCGCCAGCAGCCTATCCTCAGGGGGAGACACTGAAGCTTTCTTT. Full variable domain (outside the CDR3, taken from reference TRBV5-1 and TRBJ1-1): KAGVTQTPRYLIKTRGQQVTLSCSPISGHRSVSWYQQTPGQGLQFLFEYFSETQRNKGNFPGRFSGRQFSNSRSEMNVSTLELGDSALYLCASSLSSGGDTEAFFGQGTRLTVV.

This clone was recorded only once. This chain connects TRBV25-1 to TRBJ1-1; TRBD1 agrees at 7 bases. Germline V gene data show CDR1 as MGHDK and CDR2 as SYGVNS. The CDR3 spans 15 residues. With 3 bases clipped from V and 1 base from J, the junction kept 5 bases outside the gene matches. The CDR3 DNA reads TGTGCCAGCAGTGATCCGGCAGGGGGGAACACTGAAGCTTTCTTT. Protein product: CASSDPAGGNTEAFF.

The genes are TRBV9 and TRBJ2-3; D not certain. Trimming shortened V by 5 bases and J by 6 bases, and 10 bases separated the two germline ends. Germline V lookup: CDR1 SGDLS, CDR2 YYNGEE. The CDR3 is 12 residues long. The CDR3 nucleotides are TGTGCCAGCAGTTCTTCCAGGGATACGCAGTATTTT. Translated, it gives CASSSSRDTQYF.

The chain recombines TRBV5-1 with TRBJ2-7; TRBD2 aligns across 9 bases. From germline, CDR1 is SGHRS and CDR2 YFSETQ. This CDR3 region has 18 residues. V shed 0 bases and J 4 bases; nucleotides not matched to a gene: 14. CDR3 in amino acids: CASSLGDSFSGSRYEQYF. The CDR3 coding sequence is TGCGCCAGCAGCTTGGGGGATTCTTTTAGCGGGAGTCGGTACGAGCAGTACTTC.

The V and J genes are TRBV28 and TRBJ2-5; TRBD1 aligns across 9 bases. The DNA matches TRBJ2-7 better at its end, which makes the J call doubtful. Per germline, CDR1 MDHEN and CDR2 SYDVKM. This CDR3 contains 18 residues. The CDR3 protein is CASSSTDPTGGVSYEQYF. In DNA form, the CDR3 reads TGTGCCAGCAGTTCGACTGACCCGACAGGGGGTGTCTCCTACGAGCAGTACTTC.

This rearrangement joins TRBV5-1 to TRBJ2-1, with 7 nucleotides matching TRBD2. V was clipped by 0 bases and J by 0 bases; unmatched bases: 9. This CDR3 comprises 18 residues. Per the germline V gene, CDR1 is SGHRS and CDR2 is YFSETQ. The DNA for the CDR3 is TGCGCCAGCAGCTTGGATGCGAGCGGGGCCTACTCCTACAATGAGCAGTTCTTC. Encoded protein: CASSLDASGAYSYNEQFF.

The rearrangement links TRBV7-8 to TRBJ1-5, with a possible D match to TRBD1 (6 bases). The CDR3 totals 17 residues. Trimming stripped 4 bases from V and 4 bases from J, with 20 bases between. CDR1 and CDR2 (germline): SGHVS, FQNEAQ. Here the CDR3 DNA reads TGTGCCAGCAGCTACCGACAGGCCCCTGAAATAAATCAGCCCCAGCATTTT. As protein: CASSYRQAPEINQPQHF.

The V and J genes are TRBV28 and TRBJ2-1, with TRBD1 as a possible D gene (7 bases). The V end lost 5 bases, the J end lost 6 bases, and 17 bases lay between the germline ends. The CDR3 has 15 amino acids. Germline values: CDR1 MDHEN, CDR2 SYDVKM. The CDR3 nucleotides are TGTGCCAGCAGTACCGCAAGACAGGGAGGCAATGAGCAGTTCTTC. It translates to CASSTARQGGNEQFF.